These T cell receptor beta chains were read from a single sample in a study of T cells in Graves' hyperthyroidism and ophthalmopathy. TCRdb reprocessed the multiplex PCR reads with MiXCR, giving one entry per CDR3 protein. Here the sample spans more than 300,000 distinct CDR3 sequences, roughly 14% being singletons. Sequencing used blood. The receptor set was obtained from a woman in her twenties or thirties with Graves' ophthalmopathy. Both conserved end residues are part of each CDR3. The D gene is left open where the match is weak. Not every row has a clone size; where given, it reads once, few, many or a size class.

j_call v_call clone_size d_call cdr3_nt cdr3_aa
TRBJ2-1 TRBV12-3/TRBV12-4 many NA TGTGCCAGCACTCCCACGGAGGGCTACAATGAGCAGTTCTTC CASTPTEGYNEQFF
TRBJ2-1 TRBV6-2/TRBV6-3 many TRBD2 TGTGCCAGCAGACAGAGCGGGGGGGCGTACAATGAGCAGTTCTTC CASRQSGGAYNEQFF
TRBJ1-1 TRBV6-1 many NA TGTGCCAGCAGTGTTGTCCTGGCGGACACTGAAGCTTTCTTT CASSVVLADTEAFF
TRBJ2-1 TRBV5-1 many NA TGCGCCAGCAGCTTAGGGACGGACTTGTGGAATGAGCAGTTCTTC CASSLGTDLWNEQFF
TRBJ1-1 TRBV12-3/TRBV12-4 many TRBD1 TGTGCCAGCAGCCGCCGACAGGGGTACACTGAAGCTTTCTTT CASSRRQGYTEAFF
TRBJ2-3 TRBV7-9 many TRBD2 TGTGCCAGCAGCTTACCCAGCGGGGCGATGCTGGTAACAGATACGCAGTATTTT CASSLPSGAMLVTDTQYF
TRBJ1-1 TRBV6-2/TRBV6-3 many NA TGTGCCAGCAGCCCCCCGTTGATGAACACTGAAGCTTTCTTT CASSPPLMNTEAFF
TRBJ1-1 TRBV7-3 NA NA TGTGCCAGAAGCTTAGAACAGAGCACTGAAGCTTTCTTT CARSLEQSTEAFF
TRBJ2-3 TRBV12-3/TRBV12-4 NA TRBD2 TGTGCCAGCCAGCGTAAGCGGGGAGACACAGATACGCAGTATTTT CASQRKRGDTDTQYF
TRBJ2-5 TRBV10-3 many NA TGTGCCATCAGTGAGTCGGGGCAGGGGGAGACCCAGTACTTC CAISESGQGETQYF
TRBJ2-1 TRBV3-1 many NA TGTGCCAGCAGCCAAGTAACGGGCTGGACAGTATACAATGAGCAGTTCTTC CASSQVTGWTVYNEQFF
TRBJ1-2 TRBV7-9 NA TRBD1 TGTGCCAGCAGCCCCCGACAGGGTGACTATGGCTACACCTTC CASSPRQGDYGYTF
TRBJ2-7 TRBV20-1 many TRBD2 TGCAGTGCTAGGATGAGCGGGGGGGCCTCCGAGCAGTACTTC CSARMSGGASEQYF